The 25 T cell receptor beta chains below were found in one sample sequenced in a study of post-analysis software for immune sequencing data. Researchers reported that TCR beta cDNA libraries carried unique molecular identifiers. TCRdb re-derived calls from the PCR reads in MiXCR, one entry per CDR3 protein. Seen here are fewer than 850,000 distinct CDR3 sequences, about half observed once, and the top ten hold roughly 5.2%. Overall study results and limits: Included in a set of about 5 TRBV segments more frequent in patients than controls were TRBV5-6, TRBV5-1 and TRBV20-1.

These receptors' targets are unknown. Material: blood. These TCRs come from a girl aged 10-17 years with multiple sclerosis.

This sequence joins TRBV7-8 and TRBJ1-1, with 7 bases identical to TRBD1. Germline V gives CDR1 SGHVS, CDR2 FQNEAQ. CDR3 length: 15 residues. V was clipped by 0 bases and J by 4 bases; unmatched bases: 5. The CDR3 DNA is TGTGCCAGCAGCTTAGCGAGGCCAGGGGGCACTGAAGCTTTCTTT. Its protein is CASSLARPGGTEAFF.

As to this clonotype: At one end the junction does not follow the germline gene, possibly because of a read error. The chain has TRBV11-2 and TRBJ2-7, with D possibly matching TRBD1 (5 bases). This CDR3 comprises 14 residues. Germline CDR1 SGHAT, CDR2 FQNNGV. The CDR3 loop reads CASSPRQTYGERYF. In DNA, the CDR3 is TGTGCCAGCAGTCCTAGACAGACCTACGGCGAGCGGTACTTC.

The chain employs TRBV6-1 and TRBJ1-2, with D perhaps TRBD1 (5 bases). Trimming took 8 bases from V and 4 from J, leaving 8 bases between them. Germline V gene sequence: CDR1 MNHNS, CDR2 SASEGT. The CDR3 length is 11 residues. CDR3 DNA: TGTGCCAGCGGGGCAGCCTATGGCTACACCTTC. Residues: CASGAAYGYTF.

Notes on this clonotype: The junction departs from germline at one end; a sequencing error may be responsible. This chain joins TRBV5-1 and TRBJ2-7; D not certain. The CDR3 loop spans 14 amino acids. From germline, CDR1 is SGHRS and CDR2 YFSETQ. The CDR3 DNA sequence: TGCGCCACCAGAAGAGAGACCCACTCCTACGTGCAGTACTTC. As protein: CATRRETHSYVQYF.

This clonotype was detected a few times. The gene calls are TRBV20-1 and TRBJ2-7; 8 nucleotides align to TRBD2. From germline, CDR1 is DFQATT and CDR2 SNEGSKA (reference sequence). Unmatched junction bases numbered 11, after V lost 7 bases and J lost 3 bases. This CDR3 region has 14 residues. The CDR3 DNA follows: TGCAGTGGGTCCGGGCTAGCGGGTTTCTACGAGCAGTACTTC. It is translated as CSGSGLAGFYEQYF.

For the CDR3, the DNA is TGTGCCAGTACTTCTAGCGGGCATTATGTAGATACGCAGTATTTT. It is translated as CASTSSGHYVDTQYF. The chain uses TRBV10-3 and TRBJ2-3, with 8 bases fitting TRBD2. This CDR3 comprises 15 residues. The junction had 14 bases not matched to a gene; V was cut back by 10 bases and J by 5 bases. CDR1 and CDR2 from the germline V gene are ENHRY and SYGVKD.

V gene TRBV3-1 combines with J gene TRBJ1-2, with D possibly TRBD1 on 6 matching bases. Germline V gene lookup returns CDR1 LGHDT and CDR2 YNNKEL (reference sequence). V was pared by 0 bases and J by 2 bases, with 10 bases between. CDR3 size: 15 residues. CDR3 residues: CASSQEGRGNYGYTF. The CDR3 DNA reads TGTGCCAGCAGCCAAGAGGGAAGGGGGAACTATGGCTACACCTTC.

The chain links TRBV20-1 to TRBJ2-5, with a possible D match to TRBD2 (6 bases). V dropped 3 bases and J dropped 5 bases, with 19 bases sitting between them. The germline V gene encodes CDR1 DFQATT and CDR2 SNEGSKA (reference sequence). The CDR3 spans 15 residues. CDR3 sequence reads: CSASVSGLQYETQYF. The CDR3 nucleotides read TGCAGTGCTAGTGTTAGCGGACTCCAATATGAGACCCAGTACTTC.

CDR3 in amino acids: CASSLPDQFTLHF. As DNA, the CDR3 is TGTGCCAGCAGTTTACCAGACCAATTTACCCTCCACTTT. The chain employs TRBV28 and TRBJ1-6; D not resolved. V shed 2 bases and J shed 14 bases, with 13 bases lying between them. The CDR3 length is 13 residues. CDR1 is MDHEN, CDR2 SYDVKM, per germline.

The V and J genes are TRBV7-9 and TRBJ2-5, with D perhaps matching TRBD2 (6 bases). This CDR3 is built from 12 residues. Germline CDR1 is SEHNR and CDR2 is FQNEAQ (reference sequence). The germline V and J ends were trimmed by 4 bases and 11 bases, with 14 bases remaining between them. Here the CDR3 DNA reads TGTGCCAGCAGCTCCGGAGTCCGGGAGCAGTACTTC. Its protein is CASSSGVREQYF.

The V gene is TRBV7-9, the J gene TRBJ2-3, with D possibly TRBD1 on 5 matching bases. Germline loops: CDR1 SEHNR, CDR2 FQNEAQ (reference sequence). CDR3 length equals 15 residues. With 6 bases removed from V and 5 bases from J, the gap between germline ends came to 18 bases. CDR3: CASSYDSNSKDTQYF. The CDR3 region has the DNA TGTGCCAGCAGTTACGACAGTAATAGTAAAGATACGCAGTATTTT.

The chain has TRBV4-2 and TRBJ1-4; possibly TRBD1 for D (5 bases). V was shortened by 0 bases and J by 8 bases, with 22 bases between the two germline ends. The CDR3 consists of 18 residues. CDR1 is LGHNA and CDR2 is YNFKEQ in the germline V gene. This CDR3 is CASSQDSRRTSDKEKLFF. CDR3 in DNA: TGTGCCAGCAGCCAAGACTCTCGGCGGACAAGCGATAAGGAAAAACTGTTTTTT.

The CDR3 is CATSRDPGRALFF. DNA of the CDR3: TGTGCCACCAGCAGAGACCCCGGGAGGGCCCTGTTCTTC. The chain employs TRBV15 and TRBJ2-1, with 8 bases aligning to TRBD2. This CDR3 spans 13 amino acids. Germline trimming cut 0 bases from V and 15 bases from J; bases unmatched to any gene: 7. Looked up from germline, CDR1 is LNHNV and CDR2 is YYDKDF (reference sequence).

A single count supports this clonotype. The chain has TRBV27 and TRBJ1-5; no reliable D call. The CDR3 consists of 16 residues. V was clipped by 6 bases and J by 7 bases, with 22 bases between them. Per the germline V gene, CDR1 is MNHEY and CDR2 is SMNVEV (reference sequence). CDR3 coding DNA: TGTGCCAGCAGCCCGGATTGGAGCGTACCGGGGCAGCCCCAGCATTTT. This codes for CASSPDWSVPGQPQHF.

V and J are TRBV20-1 and TRBJ2-3; tentatively, D is TRBD2 (6 bases). V was clipped by 1 base and J by 12 bases, with 14 bases between them. The germline CDR1 and CDR2 sequences are DFQATT and SNEGSKA (reference sequence). The CDR3 runs 12 residues. The CDR3 reads CSARVLGGTQYF. As DNA, the CDR3 is TGCAGTGCTAGAGTCCTTGGGGGGACCCAGTATTTT.

This chain connects TRBV7-9 to TRBJ2-1; D remains ambiguous. Germline assignment: CDR1 SEHNR and CDR2 FQNEAQ (reference sequence). The CDR3 extends over 13 amino acids. Trimming took off 2 bases at V and 7 bases at J, with 9 bases between the two ends. The CDR3 DNA reads as TGTGCCAGCAGCTTAAGCTCGACTAATGAGCAGTTCTTC. This encodes CASSLSSTNEQFF.

There are a few counts of this clonotype. This chain uses TRBV6-1 with TRBJ2-7; D unresolved. In germline, CDR1 is MNHNS, CDR2 SASEGT. V was clipped by 2 bases and J by 4 bases, with 9 bases between them. The CDR3 is 13 amino acids. Here the CDR3 reads CASSERAVYEQYF. The CDR3 nucleotides read TGTGCCAGCAGTGAACGTGCGGTGTACGAGCAGTACTTC.

V is TRBV12-3 or TRBV12-4 and J is TRBJ2-7; 9 bases fit TRBD1. The CDR3 is 14 residues long. V shed 2 bases, J shed 5 bases, and the junction held 4 bases outside the gene matches. This chain's CDR3 is CASSLSWDRDEQYF. The CDR3 DNA sequence: TGTGCCAGCAGTTTATCATGGGACAGGGACGAGCAGTACTTC.

The V and J genes are TRBV7-9 and TRBJ2-1; the match to TRBD2 covers 16 bases. CDR1 is SEHNR, CDR2 FQNEAQ, per germline (reference sequence). There are 17 residues in the CDR3. V lost 4 bases to trimming and J lost 6 bases; unmatched junction nucleotides: 6. The CDR3 sequence is CASSSGLAGGPLNEQFF. The CDR3 DNA follows: TGTGCCAGCAGCTCGGGACTAGCGGGAGGGCCGCTCAATGAGCAGTTCTTC.

The CDR3 loop is CAIKEGGSPGDEQFF. Here the CDR3 DNA reads TGTGCCATCAAGGAGGGGGGATCCCCAGGGGATGAGCAGTTCTTC. The rearrangement joins TRBV10-3 to TRBJ2-1; D is tentatively TRBD1 or TRBD2 (6 bases each). Germline CDR1 and CDR2: ENHRY and SYGVKD. The CDR3 runs to 15 residues. Between the trimmed V and J ends, which lost 7 bases and 8 bases, there was a span of 21 bases.

This clonotype was found once. The J gene is TRBJ2-7, the V gene TRBV4-3; D perhaps matches TRBD1 (5 bases). Looked up from germline, CDR1 is LGHNA and CDR2 is YSLEER. V lost 1 base and J 2 bases, leaving 12 bases between the germline ends. CDR3 length: 15 amino acids. Written as DNA, the CDR3 is TGCGCCAGCAGCCAAGGGGCAGGGCATACCTACGAGCAGTACTTC. Translated, it gives CASSQGAGHTYEQYF.

The rearrangement joins TRBV6-6 to TRBJ2-7, with D possibly being TRBD1 (6 bases). Germline V lookup: CDR1 MNHNY, CDR2 SVGAGI (reference sequence). V was clipped by 0 bases and J by 0 bases, with 12 bases between them. The CDR3 runs to 16 residues. This chain's CDR3 is CASSYSTQGPSYEQYF. The CDR3 DNA sequence: TGTGCCAGCAGTTACTCGACCCAGGGGCCCTCCTACGAGCAGTACTTC.

This sequence joins TRBV5-6 and TRBJ2-5, with D perhaps matching TRBD2 (5 bases). Trimming took 4 bases from V and 11 from J, leaving 21 bases between them. The germline gives CDR1 SGHDT, CDR2 YYEEEE. The CDR3 runs to 14 residues. The CDR3 is CASSPIAGMREQYF. The CDR3 region has the DNA TGTGCCAGCAGCCCTATCGCCGGAATGAGGGAGCAGTACTTC. Drawing the rest from reference TRBV5-6 and TRBJ2-5, the complete variable domain is DAGVTQSPTHLIKTRGQQVTLRCSPKSGHDTVSWYQQALGQGPQFIFQYYEEEERQRGNFPDRFSGHQFPNYSSELNVNALLLGDSALYLCASSPIAGMREQYFGPGTRLLVL.

The chain combines TRBV24-1 with TRBJ2-2, with 7 bases matching TRBD2. Per the germline V gene, CDR1 is KGHDR and CDR2 is SFDVKD. The V and J ends lost 3 bases and 0 bases, in that order; junction bases with no gene match: 12. CDR3 size: 19 residues. The CDR3 DNA reads as TGTGCCACCAGTGATCGGACTAGTAGCTTCCAATCGAACACCGGGGAGCTGTTTTTT. Encoded protein: CATSDRTSSFQSNTGELFF.

The gene calls are TRBV29-1 and TRBJ2-3, with 7 bases that match TRBD2. In germline, CDR1 is SQVTM, CDR2 ANQGSEA. This CDR3 region has 14 residues. The J segment lost 4 bases and the V segment lost 6 bases, leaving 10 bases of the junction unmatched. The CDR3 region is CSVGKAGVPDTQYF. The CDR3 DNA reads TGCAGCGTCGGTAAGGCGGGAGTTCCAGATACGCAGTATTTT.